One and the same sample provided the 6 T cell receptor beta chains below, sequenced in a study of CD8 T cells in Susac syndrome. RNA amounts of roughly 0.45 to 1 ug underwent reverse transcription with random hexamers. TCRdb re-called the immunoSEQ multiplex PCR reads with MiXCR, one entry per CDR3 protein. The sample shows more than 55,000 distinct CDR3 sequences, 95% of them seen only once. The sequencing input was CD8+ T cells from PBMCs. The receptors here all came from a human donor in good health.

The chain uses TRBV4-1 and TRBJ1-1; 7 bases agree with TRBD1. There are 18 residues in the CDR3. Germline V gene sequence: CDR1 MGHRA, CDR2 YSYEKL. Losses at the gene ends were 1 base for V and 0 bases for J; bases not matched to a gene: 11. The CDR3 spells CASSQGKRQGFMNTEAFF. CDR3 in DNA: TGCGCCAGCAGCCAAGGGAAACGACAGGGATTTATGAACACTGAAGCTTTCTTT.

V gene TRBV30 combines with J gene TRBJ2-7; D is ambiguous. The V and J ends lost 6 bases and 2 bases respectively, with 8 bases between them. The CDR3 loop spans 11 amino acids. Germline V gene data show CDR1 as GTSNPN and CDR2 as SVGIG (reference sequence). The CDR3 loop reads CACGIAYEQYF. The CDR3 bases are TGTGCCTGTGGAATTGCCTACGAGCAGTACTTC.

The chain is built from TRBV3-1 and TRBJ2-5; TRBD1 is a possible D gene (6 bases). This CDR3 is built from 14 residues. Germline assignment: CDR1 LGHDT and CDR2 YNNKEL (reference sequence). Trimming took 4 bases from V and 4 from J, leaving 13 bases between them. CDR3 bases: TGTGCCAGCAGCCCCGGCCGAGGGGGAGAGACCCAGTACTTC. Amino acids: CASSPGRGGETQYF.

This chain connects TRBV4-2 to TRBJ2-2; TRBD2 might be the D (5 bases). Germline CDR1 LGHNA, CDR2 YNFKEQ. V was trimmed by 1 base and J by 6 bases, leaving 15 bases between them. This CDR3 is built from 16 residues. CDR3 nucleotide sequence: TGTGCCAGCAGCCAAGGGTTGGACTCAGTGTCCGGGGAGCTGTTTTTT. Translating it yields CASSQGLDSVSGELFF.

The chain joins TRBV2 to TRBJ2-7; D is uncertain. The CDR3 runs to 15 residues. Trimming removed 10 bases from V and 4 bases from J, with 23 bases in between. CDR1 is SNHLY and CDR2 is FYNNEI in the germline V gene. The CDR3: CANAPRNSQLYEQYV. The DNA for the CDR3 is TGTGCCAATGCTCCCAGAAATTCCCAATTATACGAGCAGTACGTC.

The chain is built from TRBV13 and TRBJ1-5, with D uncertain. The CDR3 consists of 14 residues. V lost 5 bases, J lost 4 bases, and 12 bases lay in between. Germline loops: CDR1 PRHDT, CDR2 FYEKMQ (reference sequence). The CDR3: CASSRGQINQPQHF. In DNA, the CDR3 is TGTGCCAGCAGCCGAGGGCAGATTAATCAGCCCCAGCATTTT.